The 8 T cell receptor beta chains reported below all come from one sample, sequenced in a study of identical twins. TCRdb re-analysed the 5' RACE reads in MiXCR, keeping a single row per CDR3 protein. The sample consists of approximately 230,000 distinct CDR3 sequences, 6.5% to 8% of them appearing once. The data were also submitted as part of a second study, on T cells expressing NK-cell markers.

The sequencing input was CD8+ T cells sorted from blood. Source of these receptors: a woman aged 18 to 35 in good health.

This clonotype was detected ten times or more. The chain has TRBV4-2 and TRBJ2-7; D remains ambiguous. The CDR3 runs 12 residues. V was shortened by 7 bases and J by 6 bases, with 13 bases between the two germline ends. Per germline, CDR1 LGHNA and CDR2 YNFKEQ. The DNA for the CDR3 is TGTGCCAGCACCAATCCCCTAGGCGAGCAGTACTTC. Its translation: CASTNPLGEQYF.

In this sample, this clonotype turned up many times. This chain joins TRBV7-9 and TRBJ1-1, with D unclear. The CDR3 is 12 amino acids. Germline lookup yields CDR1 SEHNR and CDR2 FQNEAQ (reference sequence). Trimming left V 5 bases short and J 4 bases short, with 8 bases between. CDR3 sequence (DNA): TGTGCCAGCAGCCCCTTGGTCACTGAAGCTTTCTTT. Translation gives CASSPLVTEAFF.

V gene TRBV11-2 combines with J gene TRBJ2-5; no clear D gene. V lost 10 bases and J lost 1, with 4 bases in between. The CDR3 loop spans 10 amino acids. Per germline, CDR1 SGHAT and CDR2 FQNNGV. In nucleotides, the CDR3 is TGTGCCACCTTCCAAGAGACCCAGTACTTC. This codes for CATFQETQYF.

The chain recombines TRBV2 with TRBJ2-3; D uncertain. Looked up from germline, CDR1 is SNHLY and CDR2 is FYNNEI. With 10 bases removed from V and 8 bases from J, the gap between germline ends came to 13 bases. CDR3 length: 11 residues. The DNA of the CDR3 is TGTGCCACACTACGAATGAGTACGCAGTATTTT. Its protein is CATLRMSTQYF.

This clonotype was picked up a small number of times. The rearrangement uses TRBV12-3 or TRBV12-4 and TRBJ1-1; D remains unclear. Trimming shortened V by 3 bases and J by 10 bases, and 12 bases separated the two germline ends. The CDR3 has 12 amino acids. Here the CDR3 DNA reads TGTGCCAGCAGTTTCGGACTGGGTCCAGCTTTCTTT. This sequence encodes CASSFGLGPAFF.

This clonotype appeared many times. The CDR3 loop is CASHSGPGQTQYF. Here the CDR3 DNA reads TGTGCCAGCCACTCGGGACCGGGACAGACGCAGTATTTT. The rearrangement links TRBV6-1 to TRBJ2-3; 7 nucleotides line up with TRBD1. Trimming took 8 bases from V and 9 from J; bases not matched to a gene: 11. This CDR3 is built from 13 residues. CDR1 is MNHNS and CDR2 is SASEGT in the germline V gene.

This clonotype was seen only a few times. The V gene is TRBV27, the J gene TRBJ2-3, with D tentatively TRBD1 (5 bases). This CDR3 is 14 amino acids long. Trimming pared 4 bases from V and 0 bases from J, leaving 8 bases between. Germline CDR1 reads MNHEY; CDR2 reads SMNVEV (reference sequence). CDR3 nucleotide sequence: TGTGCCAGCAGTTCAGACAGAAGCACAGATACGCAGTATTTT. Amino acids: CASSSDRSTDTQYF.

This clonotype came up many times. This sequence joins TRBV29-1 and TRBJ1-6; 7 bases map to TRBD1. CDR3 length: 12 amino acids. V lost 6 bases to trimming and J lost 14 bases; unmatched junction nucleotides: 10. Germline V gene sequence: CDR1 SQVTM, CDR2 ANQGSEA. The CDR3 DNA is TGCAGCGTAAGGGACAGCTTGAGGGCCCTCCACTTT. The encoded protein is CSVRDSLRALHF.